Presented here are 30 T cell receptor beta chains from one specimen sequenced in a study of T cell responses to AZD1222 COVID-19 vaccine. The repertoire was sequenced with immunoSEQ multiplex PCR; TCRdb's copy has only in-frame clones and lacks some. The sample has about 140,000 clones; roughly nine tenths are singletons. Sequences were derived from peripheral blood, sampled 28 days after the second AZD1222 dose. The receptors derive from an adult who received the AZD1222 COVID-19 vaccine.

The chain carries TRBV9 and TRBJ1-6; tentatively, D is TRBD1 (6 bases). There are 15 residues in the CDR3. CDR1 is SGDLS and CDR2 is YYNGEE in the germline V gene. With 3 bases removed from V and 9 bases from J, the gap between germline ends came to 16 bases. CDR3 loop: CASSERGNGGSPLHF. The CDR3 region has the DNA TGTGCCAGCAGCGAGAGGGGGAACGGCGGTTCACCCCTCCACTTT.

The count of this clone is one. The V gene is TRBV18, the J gene TRBJ2-7; D may be TRBD1 (6 bases). Trimming took off 2 bases at V and 4 bases at J, with 12 bases between the two ends. CDR3 length equals 14 residues. CDR1 is KGHSH and CDR2 is LQKENI in the germline V gene. CDR3 residues: CASSPKDRPYEQYF. CDR3 coding DNA: TGTGCCAGCTCACCAAAGGACAGACCTTACGAGCAGTACTTC.

This chain uses TRBV11-1 with TRBJ1-4; 8 bases fit TRBD1. The CDR3 is made up of 14 amino acids. V was clipped by 2 bases and J by 7 bases; unmatched bases: 3. Germline V gene data show CDR1 as SGHAT and CDR2 as FQDESV (reference sequence). The CDR3 spells CASSLQGAGEKLFF. CDR3 bases: TGTGCCAGCAGCTTACAGGGGGCTGGTGAAAAACTGTTTTTT.

CDR3 amino acids: CASSLTQGGLGQFF. The CDR3 nucleotides are TGTGCCAGCAGCTTAACACAGGGGGGACTTGGGCAGTTCTTC. The genes are TRBV7-3 and TRBJ2-1, with 8 bases aligning to TRBD1. CDR1 and CDR2 from the germline V gene are SGHTA and FQGTGA. CDR3 length: 14 amino acids. With V trimmed by 0 bases and J by 12 bases, 7 bases remained unmatched. The full variable domain, its missing parts supplied by reference TRBV7-3 and TRBJ2-1, is GAGVSQTPSNKVTEKGKYVELRCDPISGHTALYWYRQSLGQGPEFLIYFQGTGAADDSGLPNDRFFAVRPEGSVSTLKIQRTERGDSAVYLCASSLTQGGLGQFFGPGTRLTVL.

The chain couples TRBV5-1 to TRBJ2-2; tentative D call: TRBD1 (6 bases). CDR3 length: 16 amino acids. V was clipped by 7 bases and J by 1 base, with 17 bases between them. Per germline, CDR1 SGHRS and CDR2 YFSETQ. The CDR3 is CASASPGTQNTGELFF. CDR3 nucleotides: TGCGCCAGCGCATCTCCCGGGACACAGAACACCGGGGAGCTGTTTTTT.

The chain is built from TRBV21-1 and TRBJ2-7; the tabulated D call, TRBD2, remains unverified against the DNA. TRBV21-1 constitutes a pseudogene. This CDR3 has 19 amino acids. In DNA, the CDR3 is TGTGCCAGCAGCAACGGGCGGACTAGCGGGGGGCTGAACTCCTACGAGCAGTACTTC. It specifies CASSNGRTSGGLNSYEQYF.

This clone is a singleton in its sample. The V gene is TRBV27, the J gene TRBJ1-1; 8 bases are a match to TRBD1. The J segment lost 3 bases and the V segment lost 2 bases, leaving 2 bases of the junction unmatched. Germline lookup yields CDR1 MNHEY and CDR2 SMNVEV (reference sequence). The CDR3 totals 14 residues. The CDR3 loop is CASSLDRGHTEAFF. The CDR3 nucleotides read TGTGCCAGCAGTTTAGACAGGGGCCACACTGAAGCTTTCTTT.

In this sample, this clone turned up once. The CDR3 DNA is TGTGCCAGCAGTACCAGGCCTCCTACTGGCTACACCTTC. It translates to CASSTRPPTGYTF. This sequence joins TRBV27 and TRBJ1-2; D is ambiguous. V was clipped by 5 bases and J by 7 bases, with 14 bases between them. Per the germline V gene, CDR1 is MNHEY and CDR2 is SMNVEV (reference sequence). The CDR3 runs 13 residues.

The genes are TRBV21-1 and TRBJ2-2; TRBD2 reflects the table's D call only, with no check against the DNA. TRBV21-1 is a listed pseudogene. This CDR3 spans 16 amino acids. The CDR3, as DNA: TGTGCCAGCAGCGCCCATCCAACGGTGTTCACCGGGGAGCTGTTTTTT. Its translation is CASSAHPTVFTGELFF.

The chain recombines TRBV6-1 with TRBJ1-2; D may be TRBD1 (5 bases). Germline CDR1 is MNHNS and CDR2 is SASEGT. The V gene lost 1 base and the J gene lost 4 bases, with 19 bases spanning the gap. The CDR3 runs 17 residues. The CDR3 region is CASSEGLGTEEPYGYTF. In nucleotides, the CDR3 is TGTGCCAGCAGTGAAGGGCTTGGGACGGAGGAACCCTATGGCTACACCTTC.

V gene TRBV6-2 or TRBV6-3 combines with J gene TRBJ1-3; no definite D call. Trimming took 0 bases from V and 3 from J, leaving 15 bases between them. Germline CDR1 is MNHEY and CDR2 is SVGEGT. The length of the CDR3 is 17 residues. CDR3 in DNA: TGTGCCAGCAGTTACTCGGCCAGGAAGACCAATGGAAACACCATATATTTT. This sequence encodes CASSYSARKTNGNTIYF.

The chain uses TRBV9 and TRBJ1-3; D perhaps matches TRBD1 (6 bases). V was shortened by 7 bases and J by 4 bases, with 18 bases between the two germline ends. In germline, CDR1 is SGDLS, CDR2 YYNGEE. The CDR3 runs 15 residues. CDR3 region: CASRGPGLQGNTIYF. The CDR3 DNA is TGTGCCAGCCGGGGGCCGGGCCTGCAGGGAAACACCATATATTTT.

The chain employs TRBV5-6 and TRBJ2-1; 9 bases align to TRBD2. The CDR3 has 14 residues. Trimming at V came to 2 bases and at J to 4 bases, leaving 1 base not matched to a gene. Germline lookup yields CDR1 SGHDT and CDR2 YYEEEE. The CDR3 nucleotides are TGTGCCAGCAGCTTCGCGGGGGGGTACAATGAGCAGTTCTTC. This codes for CASSFAGGYNEQFF.

The chain combines TRBV27 with TRBJ2-1; the D gene is possibly TRBD2 (6 bases). This CDR3 comprises 14 residues. V lost 5 bases and J lost 6, with 14 bases in between. Germline CDR1 reads MNHEY; CDR2 reads SMNVEV (reference sequence). CDR3 residues: CASSPPAGSNEQFF. In nucleotides, the CDR3 is TGTGCCAGCAGTCCCCCTGCCGGGAGCAATGAGCAGTTCTTC.

The chain couples TRBV6-1 to TRBJ1-1; D is unclear. The CDR3 consists of 13 residues. The germline V gene has CDR1 MNHNS and CDR2 SASEGT. V was shortened by 2 bases and J by 3 bases, with 7 bases between the two germline ends. CDR3 protein: CASSEIRYTEAFF. The CDR3 DNA sequence: TGTGCCAGCAGTGAAATCCGGTACACTGAAGCTTTCTTT.

This chain connects TRBV19 to TRBJ1-5; the D is unclear. The V and J ends lost 3 bases and 0 bases respectively, with 9 bases between them. Germline CDR1 and CDR2: LNHDA and SQIVND (reference sequence). The CDR3 has 15 residues. The CDR3 DNA follows: TGTGCCAGTAGTATCGACGGAGATAGCAATCAGCCCCAGCATTTT. This translates into CASSIDGDSNQPQHF. Variable domain in full (rest from reference TRBV19 and TRBJ1-5): DGGITQSPKYLFRKEGQNVTLSCEQNLNHDAMYWYRQDPGQGLRLIYYSQIVNDFQKGDIAEGYSVSREKKESFPLTVTSAQKNPTAFYLCASSIDGDSNQPQHFGDGTRLSIL.

This sequence joins TRBV3-1 (or the pseudogene TRBV3-2) and TRBJ1-2; 8 bases match TRBD1. CDR3 size: 15 residues. Germline loops: CDR1 LGHDT, CDR2 YNNKEL (reference sequence). J was trimmed by 12 bases and V by 4 bases; bases with no gene match: 16. The CDR3 region has the DNA TGTGCCAGCAGCCCCCTACTCTTGACAGGGGCTGGTAACACCTTC. Translating it yields CASSPLLLTGAGNTF.

The chain is built from TRBV7-2 and TRBJ1-2; D is unresolved. The CDR3 runs to 16 residues. Trimming removed 3 bases from V and 0 bases from J, with 14 bases in between. Germline V gene sequence: CDR1 SGHTA, CDR2 FQGNSA. This chain's CDR3 is CASSFLPSATNYGYTF. CDR3 bases: TGTGCCAGCAGCTTTTTACCGTCAGCCACTAACTATGGCTACACCTTC. The entire variable domain, with the rest obtained from reference TRBV7-2 and TRBJ1-2, is as follows: GAGVSQSPSNKVTEKGKDVELRCDPISGHTALYWYRQSLGQGLEFLIYFQGNSAPDKSGLPSDRFSAERTGGSVSTLTIQRTQQEDSAVYLCASSFLPSATNYGYTFGSGTRLTVV.

This rearrangement joins TRBV10-3 to TRBJ1-5; D unresolved. This CDR3 is 13 amino acids long. Trimming left V 10 bases short and J 6 bases short, with 16 bases between. Germline CDR1 reads ENHRY; CDR2 reads SYGVKD. This chain's CDR3 is CATSWEELQPQHF. In DNA, the CDR3 is TGTGCCACCTCGTGGGAGGAGCTTCAGCCCCAGCATTTT.

The J gene is TRBJ1-1, the V gene TRBV18; a weak D match, TRBD1 (5 bases). The CDR3 extends over 16 amino acids. The ends were cut back, 2 bases at V and 1 base at J, with 14 bases in the middle. The germline CDR1 and CDR2 sequences are KGHSH and LQKENI. The CDR3 DNA follows: TGTGCCAGCTCACCAATCTTACTAACAGGGAACACTGAAGCTTTCTTT. Its translation: CASSPILLTGNTEAFF.

This clone was picked up a small number of times. The chain joins TRBV3-1 (or the pseudogene TRBV3-2) to TRBJ2-2; D is unclear. The CDR3 is 15 amino acids. V was cut by 1 base and J by 1 base, with 7 bases left in between. Looked up from germline, CDR1 is LGHDT and CDR2 is YNNKEL (reference sequence). CDR3 amino acids: CASSQVVENTGELFF. Here the CDR3 DNA reads TGTGCCAGCAGCCAAGTAGTAGAGAACACCGGGGAGCTGTTTTTT.

There are a few counts of this clone. The rearrangement links TRBV5-5 to TRBJ1-2, with D hard to call. The CDR3 length is 13 residues. Germline values: CDR1 SGHKS, CDR2 YYEKEE (reference sequence). The V end was cut by 7 bases, the J end by 7 bases, with 17 bases between. The CDR3 bases are TGTGCCAGCGGCCTTGGGATAACGGGTGGCTACACCTTC. As protein: CASGLGITGGYTF.

This sequence joins TRBV7-2 and TRBJ2-3, with a tentative D call TRBD2 (5 bases). The V gene's germline CDR1 is SGHTA and CDR2 FQGNSA. The CDR3 consists of 15 residues. V dropped 5 bases and J dropped 0 bases, with 12 bases sitting between them. The CDR3 DNA sequence: TGTGCCAGCAGCGTAACAGCGGCAAGCACAGATACGCAGTATTTT. It yields the protein CASSVTAASTDTQYF.

The chain couples TRBV10-2 to TRBJ2-7; a possible D gene is TRBD1 (5 bases). V lost 4 bases and J lost 6, with 10 bases in between. The CDR3 runs 12 residues. Looked up from germline, CDR1 is WSHSY and CDR2 is SAAADI. As DNA, the CDR3 is TGCGCCAGCAGTGTATCGCAGGGCGAGCAGTACTTC. This gives the protein CASSVSQGEQYF.

The rearrangement links TRBV5-1 to TRBJ2-7; 9 bases map to TRBD2. V shed 3 bases, J shed 6 bases, and the junction held 4 bases outside the gene matches. Germline V gives CDR1 SGHRS, CDR2 YFSETQ. The CDR3 spans 13 residues. The CDR3 DNA is TGCGCCAGCAGCTCATTAGCGGGAGCCGAGCAGTACTTC. Its protein is CASSSLAGAEQYF.

The chain has TRBV6-2 or TRBV6-3 and TRBJ1-5; 8 positions agree with TRBD1. CDR1 is MNHEY and CDR2 is SVGEGT in the germline V gene. The CDR3 spans 15 residues. Losses at the gene ends were 2 bases for V and 7 bases for J; bases not matched to a gene: 7. The CDR3 bases are TGTGCCAGCAGTTACGAGGACAGGGAGGTGCAGCCCCAGCATTTT. Its translation is CASSYEDREVQPQHF.

The chain couples TRBV29-1 to TRBJ2-7; 9 positions agree with TRBD1. V lost 7 bases, J lost 4 bases, and 2 bases stayed unmatched. CDR3 size: 11 residues. The germline V gene encodes CDR1 SQVTM and CDR2 ANQGSEA. The DNA of the CDR3 is TGCAGCGGGACAGGGGCTTACGAGCAGTACTTC. Its translation is CSGTGAYEQYF.

The chain has TRBV7-2 and TRBJ2-7; no definite D call. Germline V lookup: CDR1 SGHTA, CDR2 FQGNSA. V lost 3 bases and J lost 3, with 9 bases in between. The CDR3 runs to 13 residues. In nucleotides, the CDR3 is TGTGCCAGCAGCTTCCATACAGTCTACGAGCAGTACTTC. Translated: CASSFHTVYEQYF.

The chain has TRBV19 and TRBJ1-6; 7 bases map to TRBD1. The length of the CDR3 is 13 residues. The germline gives CDR1 LNHDA, CDR2 SQIVND (reference sequence). V lost 7 bases, J lost 9 bases, and 6 bases stayed unmatched. The CDR3 reads CASKGQTLSPLHF. CDR3 nucleotides: TGTGCCAGTAAGGGACAGACCCTTTCACCCCTCCACTTT.

CDR3 region: CASKGTGTHGYTF. CDR3 bases: TGTGCCAGCAAGGGTACAGGTACGCATGGCTACACCTTC. V gene TRBV7-9 combines with J gene TRBJ1-2; maybe TRBD1 (5 bases). From germline, CDR1 is SEHNR and CDR2 FQNEAQ (reference sequence). This CDR3 is 13 amino acids long. Trimming cost V 7 bases and J 6 bases, with 15 bases left between them.